This T cell receptor (beta chain) was recovered during a study of neoadjuvant nivolumab and ipilimumab in lung cancer. Study-level information: Patients got nivolumab 3 mg/kg on days 1, 15 and 29; combination added ipilimumab 1 mg/kg day 1.

For this clone: Its antigen remains unidentified.

Findings of the study overall: Higher pretherapy blood TCR richness went with higher resected-tumor richness.

This CDR3 is 18 amino acids long. J gave up 4 bases and V 3 bases, and 13 bases lay outside the gene matches. The germline V gene has CDR1 SGHTA and CDR2 FQGNSA. TCRdb's copy holds only in-frame clones and misses some; the assay was immunoSEQ multiplex PCR. Of tens of thousands of clones in the sample, over 75% were seen once. The chain combines TRBV7-2 with TRBJ2-3, with 10 bases aligning to TRBD1. Material: peripheral blood, obtained after neoadjuvant nivolumab, alone or with ipilimumab, at or shortly before surgery. The receptor was isolated from an adult with non-small cell lung cancer. The CDR3 DNA follows: TGTGCCAGCAGCTTCCCCCTATGGGGGACAGGGGCGGCAGATACGCAGTATTTT. It translates to CASSFPLWGTGAADTQYF.